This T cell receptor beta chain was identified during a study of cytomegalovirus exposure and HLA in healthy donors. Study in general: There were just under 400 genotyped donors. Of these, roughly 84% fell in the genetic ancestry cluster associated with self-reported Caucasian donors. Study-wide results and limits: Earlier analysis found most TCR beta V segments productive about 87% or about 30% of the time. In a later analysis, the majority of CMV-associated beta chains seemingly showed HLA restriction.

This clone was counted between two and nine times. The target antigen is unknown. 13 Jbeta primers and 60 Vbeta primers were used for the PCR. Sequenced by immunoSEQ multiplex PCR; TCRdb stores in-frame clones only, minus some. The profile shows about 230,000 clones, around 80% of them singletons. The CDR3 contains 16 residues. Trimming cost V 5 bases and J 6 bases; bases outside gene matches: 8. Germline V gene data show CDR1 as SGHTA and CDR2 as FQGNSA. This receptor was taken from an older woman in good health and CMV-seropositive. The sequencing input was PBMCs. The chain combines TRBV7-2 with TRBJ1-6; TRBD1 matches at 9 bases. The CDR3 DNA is TGTGCCAGCAGCGCCGGACAGGGGATAGGTAATTCACCCCTCCACTTT. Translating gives CASSAGQGIGNSPLHF.